This T cell receptor (beta chain) emerged from a study of blood T cell repertoires in COVID-19. Study-wide background: Donors in the United States, Italy and Spain gave samples during acute or convalescent COVID-19. Sources were T cells, B-cell-depleted T cells, or PBMCs; the material itself was cDNA or gDNA.

CDR1 and CDR2 from the germline V gene are MNHEY and SMNVEV (reference sequence). There are 14 residues in the CDR3. The germline V and J ends were trimmed by 3 bases and 2 bases, with 10 bases remaining between them. Original processing methods: By means of reference gene primer amplification, nucleated cell counts were estimated. Sequencing was performed with immunoSEQ multiplex PCR; in TCRdb, only in-frame clones are kept and a portion is missing. For V, J and clone size, that table is used; D and trimming come from the DNA. The sample holds about 210,000 clones, roughly nine tenths seen once. J is TRBJ2-5 and V is TRBV27, with TRBD2 as a possible D gene (6 bases). Sequencing was done on a sample of peripheral blood. This sequence was found in a man between 70 and 80 years old with acute or convalescent COVID-19. CDR3 region: CASSFVAGQETQYF. The CDR3 DNA sequence: TGTGCCAGCAGTTTCGTTGCGGGACAAGAGACCCAGTACTTC.